The 8 T cell receptor beta chains in this list originate from one sample, sequenced in a study of blood T cell repertoires in COVID-19. Only in-frame clones appear in the TCRdb table, and some are missing; sequencing was by immunoSEQ multiplex PCR. The sample yields 350,000 or so clones, roughly 90% seen once. Sequencing was performed on peripheral blood. The receptors originated from a woman aged 60-70 years with COVID-19, enrolled during active disease.

This chain connects TRBV20-1 to TRBJ1-2, with TRBD1 identical over 7 bases. J was trimmed by 4 bases and V by 6 bases; bases with no gene match: 2. CDR1 DFQATT and CDR2 SNEGSKA come from the germline V gene (reference sequence). The CDR3 totals 11 residues. As DNA, the CDR3 is TGCAGTGCCGACAGGGCCTATGGCTACACCTTC. Its protein is CSADRAYGYTF.

J is TRBJ1-4 and V is TRBV18; D is perhaps TRBD1 (6 bases). V lost 11 bases and J lost 5, with 12 bases in between. Looked up from germline, CDR1 is KGHSH and CDR2 is LQKENI. The CDR3 is 12 amino acids. The CDR3, as DNA: TGTGCCTCAAACCAGGGGAATGAAAAACTGTTTTTT. Protein product: CASNQGNEKLFF.

The chain combines TRBV7-9 with TRBJ1-2, with 7 bases that match TRBD1. With 8 bases clipped from V and 4 bases from J, the junction kept 7 bases outside the gene matches. Germline loops: CDR1 SEHNR, CDR2 FQNEAQ (reference sequence). The CDR3 has 13 amino acids. The CDR3 sequence: CASGLGTAYGYTF. CDR3 nucleotides: TGTGCCAGCGGGCTAGGGACAGCCTATGGCTACACCTTC.

This clone was seen only once. This sequence joins TRBV7-8 and TRBJ2-5; D may be TRBD1 (5 bases). This CDR3 is 16 amino acids long. The germline CDR1 and CDR2 sequences are SGHVS and FQNEAQ. The germline V and J ends were trimmed by 1 base and 4 bases, with 16 bases remaining between them. CDR3 sequence reads: CASSLVPGQGLETQYF. The CDR3 bases are TGTGCCAGCAGCTTAGTCCCAGGGCAGGGCTTAGAGACCCAGTACTTC. Together with reference TRBV7-8 and TRBJ2-5, the CDR3 gives the full variable domain: GAGVSQSPRYKVAKRGQDVALRCDPISGHVSLFWYQQALGQGPEFLTYFQNEAQLDKSGLPSDRFFAERPEGSVSTLKIQRTQQEDSAVYLCASSLVPGQGLETQYFGPGTRLLVL.

The chain links TRBV30 to TRBJ2-3; 8 nucleotides agree with TRBD1. The CDR3 is 14 residues long. J gave up 3 bases and V 3 bases, and 5 bases lay outside the gene matches. Germline CDR1 is GTSNPN and CDR2 is SVGIG (reference sequence). In DNA form, the CDR3 reads TGTGCCTGGAGGTCCGGGACAGGTACAGATACGCAGTATTTT. Translated: CAWRSGTGTDTQYF.

This chain joins TRBV9 and TRBJ1-3, with D perhaps TRBD1 (6 bases). V was trimmed by 7 bases and J by 4 bases, leaving 15 bases between them. The CDR3 is made up of 14 amino acids. Germline CDR1 reads SGDLS; CDR2 reads YYNGEE. CDR3 sequence: CASRRGGSGNTIYF. CDR3 bases: TGTGCCAGCCGTCGGGGGGGCTCGGGAAACACCATATATTTT.

V usage is TRBV9 and J usage is TRBJ2-3; the match to TRBD2 covers 10 bases. Germline V gene data show CDR1 as SGDLS and CDR2 as YYNGEE. CDR3 size: 16 residues. V was pared by 4 bases and J by 2 bases, with 7 bases of the junction left unmatched. This chain's CDR3 is CASSPLAGVNTDTQYF. CDR3 in DNA: TGTGCCAGCAGCCCGCTAGCGGGGGTGAACACAGATACGCAGTATTTT.

This rearrangement joins TRBV21-1 to TRBJ2-7; the table names TRBD1, a call not compared with the DNA. TRBV21-1 is classified as a pseudogene. This CDR3 is built from 18 residues. Here the CDR3 reads CASSKALKSGTGGFKQYF. CDR3 in DNA: TGTGCCAGCAGCAAGGCTTTAAAGTCCGGGACAGGGGGTTTCAAGCAGTACTTC.